This TCR beta chain was captured in a study of read filtering for tumor transcriptome and immune sequencing. Germline CDR1 reads SGHDN; CDR2 reads FVKESK. V shed 0 bases and J shed 5 bases, with 23 bases lying between them. The CDR3 has 19 amino acids. The library was built from about 400 ng RNA with molecular barcoded adaptors for alpha/delta and beta/gamma chains. MiXCR, run by TCRdb on the reads, gives a single entry per CDR3 protein. The table lists about 50,000 distinct CDR3 sequences, approximately 19% of them singletons. This clonotype was found many times. The V call is TRBV14, the J call TRBJ2-1; perhaps D is TRBD1 or TRBD2 (5 bases each). Material for sequencing was a population of CD138-negative cells sorted from bone marrow. The receptor was derived from a donor older than 35 with multiple myeloma. CDR3 nucleotides: TGTGCCAGCAGCCAAGATCCGGGTTGGGGCCCGCGGGCCCACAATGAGCAGTTCTTC. Its translation: CASSQDPGWGPRAHNEQFF. Full variable domain (outside the CDR3, taken from reference TRBV14 and TRBJ2-1): EAGVTQFPSHSVIEKGQTVTLRCDPISGHDNLYWYRRVMGKEIKFLLHFVKESKQDESGMPNNRFLAERTGGTYSTLKVQPAELEDSGVYFCASSQDPGWGPRAHNEQFFGPGTRLTVL.